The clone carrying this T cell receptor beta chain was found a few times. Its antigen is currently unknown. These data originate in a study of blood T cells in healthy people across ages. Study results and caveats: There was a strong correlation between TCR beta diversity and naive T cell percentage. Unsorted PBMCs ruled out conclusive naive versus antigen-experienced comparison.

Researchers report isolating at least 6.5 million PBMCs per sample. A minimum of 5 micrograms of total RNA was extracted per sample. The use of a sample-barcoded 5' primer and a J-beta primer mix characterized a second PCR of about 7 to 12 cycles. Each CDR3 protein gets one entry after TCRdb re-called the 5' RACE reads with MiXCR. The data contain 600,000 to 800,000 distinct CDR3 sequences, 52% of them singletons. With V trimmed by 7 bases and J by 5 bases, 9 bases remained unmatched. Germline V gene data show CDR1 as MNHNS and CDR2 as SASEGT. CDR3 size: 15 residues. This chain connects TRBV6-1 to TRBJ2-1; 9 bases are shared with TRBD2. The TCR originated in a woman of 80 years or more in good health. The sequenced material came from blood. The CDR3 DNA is TGTGCCAGCATGGGGCGAATAGCGGGAGACAATGAGCAGTTCTTC. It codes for CASMGRIAGDNEQFF.